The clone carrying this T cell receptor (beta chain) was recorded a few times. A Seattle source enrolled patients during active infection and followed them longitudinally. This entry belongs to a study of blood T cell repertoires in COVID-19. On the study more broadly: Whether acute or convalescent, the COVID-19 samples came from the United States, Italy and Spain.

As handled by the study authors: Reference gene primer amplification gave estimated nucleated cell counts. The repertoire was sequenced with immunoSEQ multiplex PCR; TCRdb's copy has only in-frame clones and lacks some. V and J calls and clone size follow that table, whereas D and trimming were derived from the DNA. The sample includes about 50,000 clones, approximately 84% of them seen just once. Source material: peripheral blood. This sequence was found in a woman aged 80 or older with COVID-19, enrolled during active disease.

This CDR3 is CASSTQGWDSPLHF. In DNA, the CDR3 is TGCGCCAGCAGCACACAGGGTTGGGATTCACCCCTCCACTTT. This sequence joins TRBV5-1 and TRBJ1-6, with a weak D call TRBD1 (6 bases). V was shortened by 4 bases and J by 8 bases, with 13 bases between the two germline ends. The CDR3 contains 14 residues. CDR1 and CDR2 (germline): SGHRS, YFSETQ.